The clone carrying this TCR beta chain was recorded many times. The antigen is undetermined. This sample was included in a study of human T cells and chemical hapten exposure. Documented time point: patch test 1, 2 weeks after DPC sensitization. Described treatment: therapeutic diphenylcyclopropenone sensitization with weekly scalp DPC. Ahead of applying each patch test, blood was sampled. People who gave samples had alopecia, were 18 to 70 years old, and were suitable for DPC. Unfractionated whole blood served as the source for total RNA extraction. Study-wide results and limits: Unchanged with DPC sensitization were TCRs above 1 in 1000 frequency.

Each CDR3 protein gets one entry after TCRdb re-called the RACE reads with MiXCR. The table lists about 100,000 distinct CDR3 sequences, roughly a tenth of them singletons. Trimming stripped 7 bases from V and 4 bases from J, with 16 bases between. The CDR3 covers 13 residues. CDR1 SQVTM and CDR2 ANQGSEA come from the germline V gene. The input for sequencing was whole blood, taken in connection with sensitization to the hapten diphenylcyclopropenone (DPC). The chain uses TRBV29-1 and TRBJ1-1, with D unresolved. The TCR was taken from a man in his forties or fifties with alopecia areata. Some clones in this sample may be carry-over from other donors' samples. The chain's CDR3 is CSACPNWGTEAFF. In nucleotides, the CDR3 is TGCAGCGCCTGTCCAAACTGGGGCACTGAAGCTTTCTTT.